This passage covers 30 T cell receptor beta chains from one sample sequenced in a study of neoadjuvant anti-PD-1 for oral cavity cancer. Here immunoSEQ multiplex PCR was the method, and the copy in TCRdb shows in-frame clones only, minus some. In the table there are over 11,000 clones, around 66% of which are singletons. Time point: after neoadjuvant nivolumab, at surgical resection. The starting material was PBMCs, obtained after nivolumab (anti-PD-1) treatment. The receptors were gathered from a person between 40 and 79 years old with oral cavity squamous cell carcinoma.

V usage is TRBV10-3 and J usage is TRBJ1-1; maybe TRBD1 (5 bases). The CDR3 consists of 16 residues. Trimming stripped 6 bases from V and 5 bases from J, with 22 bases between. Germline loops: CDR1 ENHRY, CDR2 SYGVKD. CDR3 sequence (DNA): TGTGCCATCAGCCCCGGGGCCGGAGAAGGGGCTACTGAAGCTTTCTTT. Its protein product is CAISPGAGEGATEAFF.

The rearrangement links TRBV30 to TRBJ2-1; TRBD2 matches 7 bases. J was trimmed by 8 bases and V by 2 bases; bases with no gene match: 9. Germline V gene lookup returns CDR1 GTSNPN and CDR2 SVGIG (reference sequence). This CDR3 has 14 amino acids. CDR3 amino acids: CAWSPGGMGYEQFF. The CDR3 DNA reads TGTGCCTGGAGTCCGGGGGGAATGGGCTATGAGCAGTTCTTC.

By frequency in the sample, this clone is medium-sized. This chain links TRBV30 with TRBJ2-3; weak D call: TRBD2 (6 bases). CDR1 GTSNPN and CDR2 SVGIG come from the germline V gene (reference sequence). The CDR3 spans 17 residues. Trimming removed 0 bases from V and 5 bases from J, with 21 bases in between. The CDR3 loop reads CAWSVNGRAGGGDTQYF. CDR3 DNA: TGTGCCTGGAGTGTAAACGGGAGAGCTGGGGGTGGAGATACGCAGTATTTT.

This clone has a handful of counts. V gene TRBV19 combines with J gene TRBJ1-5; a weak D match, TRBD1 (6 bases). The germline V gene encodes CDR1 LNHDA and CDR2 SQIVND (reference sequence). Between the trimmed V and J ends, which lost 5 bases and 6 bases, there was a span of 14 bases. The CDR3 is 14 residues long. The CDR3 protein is CASSHGRGGQPQHF. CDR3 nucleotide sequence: TGTGCCAGTAGTCATGGCAGGGGTGGTCAGCCCCAGCATTTT.

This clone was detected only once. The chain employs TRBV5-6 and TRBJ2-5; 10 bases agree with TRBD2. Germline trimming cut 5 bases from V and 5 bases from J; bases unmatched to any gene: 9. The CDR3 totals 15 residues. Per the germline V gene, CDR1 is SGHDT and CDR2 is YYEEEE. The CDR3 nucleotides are TGTGCCAGCAGTTATCTAGCGGGAGTTGGGGAGACCCAGTACTTC. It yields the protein CASSYLAGVGETQYF.

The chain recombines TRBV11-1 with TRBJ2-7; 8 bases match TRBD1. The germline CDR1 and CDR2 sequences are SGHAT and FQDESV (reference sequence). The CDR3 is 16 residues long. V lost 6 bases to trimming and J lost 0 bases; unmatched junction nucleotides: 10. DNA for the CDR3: TGTGCCAGCAGTCCCTTTGCAGGGGGCAGCTCCTACGAGCAGTACTTC. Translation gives CASSPFAGGSSYEQYF.

The CDR3 loop is CASSSGQGRAGANVLTF. CDR3 bases: TGTGCCAGCAGCTCAGGACAGGGGAGAGCAGGGGCCAACGTCCTGACTTTC. V gene TRBV9 combines with J gene TRBJ2-6; TRBD1 matches at 9 bases. CDR3 length: 17 amino acids. V gave up 4 bases and J gave up 4 bases; unmatched junction bases: 9. Germline CDR1 and CDR2: SGDLS and YYNGEE.

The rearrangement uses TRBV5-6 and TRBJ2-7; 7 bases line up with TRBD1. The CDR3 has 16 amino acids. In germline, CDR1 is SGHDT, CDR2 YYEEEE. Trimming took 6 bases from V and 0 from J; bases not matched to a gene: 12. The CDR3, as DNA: TGTGCCAGCAAATTACGATCGACAGGGCTCTCCTACGAGCAGTACTTC. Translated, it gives CASKLRSTGLSYEQYF.

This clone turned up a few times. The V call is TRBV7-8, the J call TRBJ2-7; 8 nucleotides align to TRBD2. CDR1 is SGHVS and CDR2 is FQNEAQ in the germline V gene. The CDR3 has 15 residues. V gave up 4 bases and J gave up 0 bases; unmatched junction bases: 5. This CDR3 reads CASSSSGLTSYEQYF. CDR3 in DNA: TGTGCCAGCAGCTCTAGCGGGTTAACCTCCTACGAGCAGTACTTC.

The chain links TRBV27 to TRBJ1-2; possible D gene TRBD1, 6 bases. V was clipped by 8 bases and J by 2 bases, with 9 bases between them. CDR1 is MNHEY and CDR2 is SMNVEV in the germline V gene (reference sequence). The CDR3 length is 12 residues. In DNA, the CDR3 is TGTGCCAGCGGAAGGGGGAACTATGGCTACACCTTC. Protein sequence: CASGRGNYGYTF.

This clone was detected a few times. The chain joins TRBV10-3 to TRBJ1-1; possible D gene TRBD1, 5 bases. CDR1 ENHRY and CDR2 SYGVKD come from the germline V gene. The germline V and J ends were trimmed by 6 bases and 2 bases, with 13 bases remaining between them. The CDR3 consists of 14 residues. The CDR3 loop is CAISVAGSNTEAFF. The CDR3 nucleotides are TGTGCCATCAGCGTCGCAGGGTCTAACACTGAAGCTTTCTTT.

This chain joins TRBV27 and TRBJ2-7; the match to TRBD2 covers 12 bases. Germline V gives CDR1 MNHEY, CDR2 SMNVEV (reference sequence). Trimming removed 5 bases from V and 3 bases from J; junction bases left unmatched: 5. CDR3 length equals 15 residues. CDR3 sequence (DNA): TGTGCCAGCAGTCATCTACTAGCGGGAGGCTACGAGCAGTACTTC. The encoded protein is CASSHLLAGGYEQYF.

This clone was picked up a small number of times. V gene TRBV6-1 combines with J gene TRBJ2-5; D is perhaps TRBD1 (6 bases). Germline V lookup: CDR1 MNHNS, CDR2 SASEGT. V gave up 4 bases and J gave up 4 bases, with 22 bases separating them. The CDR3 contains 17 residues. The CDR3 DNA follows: TGTGCCAGCAGTGTGGGGTGGGGTTCTAGGGGGACAGAGACCCAGTACTTC. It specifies CASSVGWGSRGTETQYF.

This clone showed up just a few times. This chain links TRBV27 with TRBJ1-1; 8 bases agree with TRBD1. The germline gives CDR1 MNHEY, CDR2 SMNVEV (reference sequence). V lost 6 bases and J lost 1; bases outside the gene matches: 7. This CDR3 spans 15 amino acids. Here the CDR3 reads CASSLHGTGNTEAFF. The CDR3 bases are TGTGCCAGCAGCCTCCACGGGACAGGGAACACTGAAGCTTTCTTT.

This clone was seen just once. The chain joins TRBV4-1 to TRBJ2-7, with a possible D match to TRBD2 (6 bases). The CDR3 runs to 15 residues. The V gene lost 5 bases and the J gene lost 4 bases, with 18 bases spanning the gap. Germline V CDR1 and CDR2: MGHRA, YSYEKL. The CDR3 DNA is TGCGCCAGCAGCTGGGACTCCTCATTAACATACGAGCAGTACTTC. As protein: CASSWDSSLTYEQYF.

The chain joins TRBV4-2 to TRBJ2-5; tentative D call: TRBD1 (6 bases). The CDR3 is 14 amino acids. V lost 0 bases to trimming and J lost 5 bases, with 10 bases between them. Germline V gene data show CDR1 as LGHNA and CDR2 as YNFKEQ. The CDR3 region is CASSQDPGVETQYF. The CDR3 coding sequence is TGTGCCAGCAGCCAAGACCCAGGGGTGGAGACCCAGTACTTC.

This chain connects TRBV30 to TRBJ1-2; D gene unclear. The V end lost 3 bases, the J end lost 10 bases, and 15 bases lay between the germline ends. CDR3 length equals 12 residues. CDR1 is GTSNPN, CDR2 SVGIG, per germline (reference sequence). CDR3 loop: CAWRLRERPYTF. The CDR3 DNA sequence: TGTGCCTGGAGACTGAGAGAGAGACCCTACACCTTC. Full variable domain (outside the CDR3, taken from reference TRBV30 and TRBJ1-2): SQTIHQWPATLVQPVGSPLSLECTVEGTSNPNLYWYRQAAGRGLQLLFYSVGIGQISSEVPQNLSASRPQDRQFILSSKKLLLSDSGFYLCAWRLRERPYTFGSGTRLTVV.

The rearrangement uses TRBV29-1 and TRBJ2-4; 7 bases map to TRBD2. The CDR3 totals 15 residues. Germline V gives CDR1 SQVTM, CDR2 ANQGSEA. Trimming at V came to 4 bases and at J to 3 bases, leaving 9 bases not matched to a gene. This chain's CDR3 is CSVAREGPGKNIQYF. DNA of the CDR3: TGCAGCGTTGCGAGGGAGGGCCCCGGCAAAAACATTCAGTACTTC.

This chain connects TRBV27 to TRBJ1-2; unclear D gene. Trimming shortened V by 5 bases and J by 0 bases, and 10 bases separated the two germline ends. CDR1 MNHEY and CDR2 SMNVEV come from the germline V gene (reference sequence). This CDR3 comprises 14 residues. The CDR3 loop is CASSRDRTNYGYTF. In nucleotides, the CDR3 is TGTGCCAGCAGTCGCGACCGAACTAACTATGGCTACACCTTC.

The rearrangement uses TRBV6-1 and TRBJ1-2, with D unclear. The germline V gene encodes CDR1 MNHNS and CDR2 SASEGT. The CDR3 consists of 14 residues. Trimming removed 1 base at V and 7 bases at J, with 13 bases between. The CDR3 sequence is CASSEVGVASGYTF. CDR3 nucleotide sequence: TGTGCCAGCAGTGAAGTCGGGGTGGCTAGTGGCTACACCTTC.

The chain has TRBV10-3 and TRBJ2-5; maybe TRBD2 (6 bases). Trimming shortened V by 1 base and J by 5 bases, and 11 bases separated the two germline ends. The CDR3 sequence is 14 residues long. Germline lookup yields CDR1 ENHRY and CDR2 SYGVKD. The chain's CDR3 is CAISEFGGGETQYF. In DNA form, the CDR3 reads TGTGCCATCAGTGAGTTCGGGGGTGGGGAGACCCAGTACTTC.

CDR3 bases: TGTGCCAGCAGCCCCCCGCTAGCGGGAGACTACGAGCAGTACTTC. Translated, it gives CASSPPLAGDYEQYF. The chain joins TRBV28 to TRBJ2-7; 10 bases match TRBD2. Germline loops: CDR1 MDHEN, CDR2 SYDVKM. The CDR3 is 15 amino acids. Losses at the gene ends were 6 bases for V and 3 bases for J; bases not matched to a gene: 8. The full variable domain, rest sourced from reference TRBV28 and TRBJ2-7, is DVKVTQSSRYLVKRTGEKVFLECVQDMDHENMFWYRQDPGLGLRLIYFSYDVKMKEKGDIPEGYSVSREKKERFSLILESASTNQTSMYLCASSPPLAGDYEQYFGPGTRLTVT.

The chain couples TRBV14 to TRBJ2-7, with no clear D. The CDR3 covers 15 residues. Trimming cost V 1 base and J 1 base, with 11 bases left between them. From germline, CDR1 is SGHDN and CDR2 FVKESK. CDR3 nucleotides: TGTGCCAGCAGCCAAGGTGCGCAAGGTTCCTACGAGCAGTACTTC. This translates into CASSQGAQGSYEQYF. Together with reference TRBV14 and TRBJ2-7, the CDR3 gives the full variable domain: EAGVTQFPSHSVIEKGQTVTLRCDPISGHDNLYWYRRVMGKEIKFLLHFVKESKQDESGMPNNRFLAERTGGTYSTLKVQPAELEDSGVYFCASSQGAQGSYEQYFGPGTRLTVT.

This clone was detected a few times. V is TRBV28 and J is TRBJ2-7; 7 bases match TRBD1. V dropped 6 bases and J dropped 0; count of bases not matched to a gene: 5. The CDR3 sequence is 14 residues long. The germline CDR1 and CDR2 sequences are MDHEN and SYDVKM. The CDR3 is CASRAQGISYEQYF. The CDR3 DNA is TGTGCCAGCAGAGCACAGGGGATCTCCTACGAGCAGTACTTC.

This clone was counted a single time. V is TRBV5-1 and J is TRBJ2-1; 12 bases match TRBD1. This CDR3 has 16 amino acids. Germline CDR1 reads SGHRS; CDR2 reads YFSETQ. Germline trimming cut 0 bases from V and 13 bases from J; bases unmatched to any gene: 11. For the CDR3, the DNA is TGCGCCAGCAGCTTGGGGCCGGGACAGGGGGCTCCTCTACAGTTCTTC. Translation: CASSLGPGQGAPLQFF.

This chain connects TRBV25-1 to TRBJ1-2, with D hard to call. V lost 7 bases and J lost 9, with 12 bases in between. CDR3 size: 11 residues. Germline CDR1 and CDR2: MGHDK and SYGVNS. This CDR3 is CASNLGQRYTF. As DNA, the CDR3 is TGTGCCAGCAACCTCGGCCAGCGCTACACCTTC.

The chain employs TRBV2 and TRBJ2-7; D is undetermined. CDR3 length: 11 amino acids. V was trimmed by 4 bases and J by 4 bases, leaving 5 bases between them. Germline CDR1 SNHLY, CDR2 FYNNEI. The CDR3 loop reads CASSGQYEQYF. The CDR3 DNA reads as TGTGCCAGCAGTGGTCAGTACGAGCAGTACTTC.

The CDR3 sequence: CASSPTGAEYEQYF. The CDR3 coding sequence is TGCGCCAGCAGCCCTACAGGGGCAGAATACGAGCAGTACTTC. The chain has TRBV5-1 and TRBJ2-7; 7 nucleotides agree with TRBD1. V was pared by 4 bases and J by 4 bases, with 8 bases of the junction left unmatched. CDR1 is SGHRS and CDR2 is YFSETQ in the germline V gene. The CDR3 is 14 residues long.

The CDR3 sequence is CASSQAGGVTQYF. DNA for the CDR3: TGTGCCAGCAGCCAGGCGGGAGGGGTGACGCAGTATTTT. The chain has TRBV14 and TRBJ2-3; 9 bases line up with TRBD2. CDR1 and CDR2 from the germline V gene are SGHDN and FVKESK. CDR3 length equals 13 residues. Unmatched junction bases numbered 4, after V lost 3 bases and J lost 9 bases.

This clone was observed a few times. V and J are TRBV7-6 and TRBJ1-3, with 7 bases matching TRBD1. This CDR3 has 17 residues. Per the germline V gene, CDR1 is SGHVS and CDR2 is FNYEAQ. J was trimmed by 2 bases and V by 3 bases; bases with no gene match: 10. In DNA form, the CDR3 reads TGTGCCAGCAGCTTGGGACAGCGGTTTCTGGCTGGAAACACCATATATTTT. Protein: CASSLGQRFLAGNTIYF.